Below are 15 T cell receptor beta chains sequenced from a single sample in a study of STAT5B mutations in CD4+ large granular lymphocyte leukemia. This table comes from immunoSEQ multiplex PCR, and its TCRdb copy is limited to in-frame clones, with some not included. The top ten clones hold roughly 31% of a sample with 20,000 to 25,000 clones, roughly 65% of them seen once. Sequenced sample: CD4+ T cells from blood buffy coats. All receptors derive from a human donor in good health.

This clone was counted a few times. The chain couples TRBV5-1 to TRBJ2-1; TRBD2 aligns across 10 bases. Germline lookup yields CDR1 SGHRS and CDR2 YFSETQ. The CDR3 consists of 15 residues. V lost 2 bases to trimming and J lost 8 bases; unmatched junction nucleotides: 7. This CDR3 is CASSLSGGAFDEQFF. CDR3 sequence (DNA): TGCGCCAGCAGCTTAAGCGGGGGGGCCTTTGATGAGCAGTTCTTC.

This chain links TRBV11-3 with TRBJ2-7; the D is unclear. The CDR3 totals 14 residues. CDR1 and CDR2 (germline): SGHNT, YENEEA. V was trimmed by 3 bases and J by 1 base, leaving 10 bases between them. The CDR3 here is CASSFEQLSYEQYF. CDR3 in DNA: TGTGCCAGCAGCTTCGAACAGCTTTCCTACGAGCAGTACTTC. Supplemented by reference TRBV11-3 and TRBJ2-7, the full variable domain reads EAGVVQSPRYKIIEKKQPVAFWCNPISGHNTLYWYLQNLGQGPELLIRYENEEAVDDSQLPKDRFSAERLKGVDSTLKIQPAELGDSAVYLCASSFEQLSYEQYFGPGTRLTVT.

This clone occurred once. V usage is TRBV18 and J usage is TRBJ2-5, with D hard to call. Germline V gene data show CDR1 as KGHSH and CDR2 as LQKENI. V lost 5 bases, J lost 5 bases, and 9 bases lay in between. The CDR3 runs 12 residues. The CDR3 loop reads CASSSSLETQYF. In nucleotides, the CDR3 is TGTGCCAGCTCATCCAGCCTGGAGACCCAGTACTTC.

This clone was detected once. The rearrangement links TRBV7-2 to TRBJ2-7; D unclear. This CDR3 spans 14 amino acids. V dropped 2 bases and J dropped 1 base, with 9 bases sitting between them. CDR1 is SGHTA, CDR2 FQGNSA, per germline. The CDR3 DNA reads as TGTGCCAGCAGCTTATCCGAAATATCCTACGAGCAGTACTTC. This sequence encodes CASSLSEISYEQYF.

The CDR3 bases are TGTGCCAGTAGTGTCCCTTTCAGGTACGCGAACACCGGGGAGCTGTTTTTT. The encoded protein is CASSVPFRYANTGELFF. The chain employs TRBV19 and TRBJ2-2; D unresolved. Trimming pared 5 bases from V and 0 bases from J, leaving 16 bases between. Germline lookup yields CDR1 LNHDA and CDR2 SQIVND (reference sequence). CDR3 length: 17 amino acids.

V usage is TRBV11-3 and J usage is TRBJ2-7; D not certain. V was cut by 0 bases and J by 0 bases, with 9 bases left in between. The CDR3 has 15 amino acids. Germline assignment: CDR1 SGHNT and CDR2 YENEEA. CDR3 sequence: CASSLDLASSYEQYF. DNA of the CDR3: TGTGCCAGCAGCTTAGATCTGGCAAGCTCCTACGAGCAGTACTTC.

This chain connects TRBV19 to TRBJ2-2; unclear D gene. The CDR3 contains 13 residues. The germline V gene has CDR1 LNHDA and CDR2 SQIVND (reference sequence). Trimming took off 11 bases at V and 3 bases at J, with 13 bases between the two ends. The CDR3: CASRTRDTGELFF. CDR3 DNA sequence: TGTGCCTCACGGACCCGGGACACCGGGGAGCTGTTTTTT.

This chain uses TRBV6-1 with TRBJ1-1; D gene ambiguous. The CDR3 is 11 amino acids. The V and J ends lost 11 bases and 1 base respectively, with 8 bases between them. Germline CDR1 is MNHNS and CDR2 is SASEGT. In DNA, the CDR3 is TGTGCCTTAAGACAGAACACTGAAGCTTTCTTT. Translation gives CALRQNTEAFF.

V is TRBV29-1 and J is TRBJ1-3, with D uncertain. V was trimmed by 7 bases and J by 4 bases, leaving 20 bases between them. The germline gives CDR1 SQVTM, CDR2 ANQGSEA. This CDR3 is built from 15 residues. The CDR3 coding sequence is TGCAGCGCCACCTCCGGGTCCCTACGGGGAAACACCATATATTTT. Protein product: CSATSGSLRGNTIYF.

This chain uses TRBV6-6 with TRBJ2-7; tentatively, D is TRBD2 (5 bases). Germline lookup yields CDR1 MNHNY and CDR2 SVGAGI (reference sequence). The V end was cut by 1 base, the J end by 0 bases, with 10 bases between. The CDR3 spans 15 residues. CDR3 sequence (DNA): TGTGCCAGCAGTTACTTGAAGGACTCCTCCTACGAGCAGTACTTC. Translation gives CASSYLKDSSYEQYF.

The V and J genes are TRBV11-2 and TRBJ2-1; possible D gene TRBD2, 6 bases. This CDR3 is built from 18 residues. The germline V gene has CDR1 SGHAT and CDR2 FQNNGV. V lost 0 bases to trimming and J lost 4 bases, with 19 bases between them. The CDR3 is CASSLEDLGRGGYNEQFF. The DNA of the CDR3 is TGTGCCAGCAGCTTAGAGGACTTAGGTCGGGGAGGATACAATGAGCAGTTCTTC.

The chain employs TRBV25-1 and TRBJ2-7; possible D gene TRBD2, 6 bases. Per the germline V gene, CDR1 is MGHDK and CDR2 is SYGVNS. Trimming stripped 10 bases from V and 2 bases from J, with 15 bases between. CDR3 length: 13 residues. The CDR3 DNA follows: TGTGCCACGCAGAGGGCGGGGACCTACGAGCAGTACTTC. Translation: CATQRAGTYEQYF.

This clone is a singleton in its sample. V usage is TRBV7-9 and J usage is TRBJ1-4; 8 bases are shared with TRBD1. V trimming: 11 bases; J trimming: 3 bases; junction bases outside the gene matches: 8. CDR3 length: 14 residues. CDR1 is SEHNR and CDR2 is FQNEAQ in the germline V gene (reference sequence). Here the CDR3 reads CACMEGQANEKLFF. The CDR3 DNA reads as TGTGCCTGCATGGAGGGACAGGCTAATGAAAAACTGTTTTTT.

This chain joins TRBV5-1 and TRBJ2-3; TRBD2 matches 9 bases. The CDR3 length is 18 residues. J gave up 0 bases and V 0 bases, and 8 bases lay outside the gene matches. Germline loops: CDR1 SGHRS, CDR2 YFSETQ. CDR3 DNA sequence: TGCGCCAGCAGCTTGGGACTAGCGGTGGGTCGTAGCACAGATACGCAGTATTTT. Translation: CASSLGLAVGRSTDTQYF.

This clone turned up a few times. The chain combines TRBV5-4 with TRBJ1-2; TRBD1 might be the D (5 bases). Trimming shortened V by 5 bases and J by 4 bases, and 12 bases separated the two germline ends. This CDR3 has 13 amino acids. Germline lookup yields CDR1 SGHNT and CDR2 YYREEE (reference sequence). The DNA for the CDR3 is TGTGCCAGCAGAATGGGGGGTACCTATGGCTACACCTTC. It translates to CASRMGGTYGYTF.